This T cell receptor beta chain was profiled in a study of cytotoxic CD8 clonotypes in ibrutinib-treated CLL (dated by TCRdb to the early 2020s). About the investigation overall: The cohort had 11 relapsed/refractory and approximately 15 treatment-naive patients; 17 to 18 were IGHV unmutated. Cryopreserved peripheral blood mononuclear cells were collected at three points: before therapy, at response, and at either sustained remission or disease progression. Patients were still on ibrutinib when every remission and progressive disease sample was collected. Samples at response were collected after a median of around twelve months of treatment, with a range of about 6 to 36 months. An average of about 250,000 productive templates and 80,000 to 100,000 productive rearrangements was obtained per sample. Of the 85 to 95 participants in the trial, about two dozen had longitudinal samples available. Responses were partial in about 25 patients and complete in 2; after median around 65 months follow-up, some 15 stayed in remission and about twelve progressed. What the work shows at the level of the full study, not this receptor alone: At baseline, clonality was higher than in age-matched healthy donors and showed a strong correlation with circulating CD8+ T-cell counts. Clonality increased at ibrutinib response, stayed stable in sustained remission, and fell back toward baseline at progression. Sampling times were not matched between patients in sustained remission and patients whose disease was progressing, and lymph node repertoires were not examined. Public clonotypes were rare and either contracted or stayed stable during treatment, and the rise in clonality at ibrutinib response reflected the expansion of private clonotypes.

On a MiSeq, deep resolution sequencing aimed for a depth between 1 in 1 million and 1 in 200,000 T cells, with each clonotype covered approximately 10x on average. TCR beta libraries were generated with the immunoSEQ hsTCRB Kit. As for the authors' bioinformatics: Data were analyzed with ImmunoSEQ Data Assistant and ImmunoSEQ Analyzer, with V, D and J genes assigned per IMGT definitions. Clonality, with values ranging from 0 to 1, was calculated as one minus the normalized Shannon entropy of productive rearrangement frequencies. Only overrepresented clonotypes making up at least 0.05% of the repertoire of each patient were included in the public clonotype analysis. Repertoires from 10 to 15 age-matched healthy donors in immuneACCESS were used as clonality controls. Entries here come from immuneACCESS through TCRdb and include only in-frame sequences with V and J called. Some clones fail to appear in such tables; in the studies checked, an unresolved V gene covers under half of the shortfall, and the cause of the remainder is unknown. V, J and clone size are taken as reported in that table, and D and trimming were inferred from the DNA itself. The sample data list some 81,000 clones, and 70% to 80% of these were observed just once. The biggest ten clones account for approximately 4.4% of the sample.

This clone was seen just once. What this receptor recognizes is not known. The input lacks base qualities; no much larger clone sits a single base away. The time point label here, explained by the study, means: eleven to twelve months on ibrutinib. For TCR beta library preparation, roughly 2 micrograms of genomic DNA was extracted from cryopreserved PBMCs. Longitudinal blood samples from CLL patients receiving ibrutinib monotherapy were subjected to high-throughput TCR beta sequencing. The patients took part in an open-label, single-center phase 2 trial of ibrutinib monotherapy. The CDR1 and CDR2 encoded by the germline V gene are MRHNA and SNTAGT. The cysteine opens and the phenylalanine closes a CDR3 of 15 amino acids. The DNA shown is the 45-base CDR3, in frame from base 1. V is pared back by 4 bases and J by 1 base, with 12 bases lying between the germline termini.

Sequencing was performed on PBMCs, taken after 12 months of ibrutinib treatment. This clonotype originated in a human donor with chronic lymphocytic leukemia. Recombination connected TRBV6-4 to TRBJ2-3; the D segment could be TRBD2, given 5 matching bases. The CDR3 is CASSARAEGTDTQYF. The nucleotide sequence is given as TGTGCCAGCAGTGCCCGAGCGGAGGGCACAGATACGCAGTATTTT.